The 27 T cell receptor beta chains listed next were all sequenced from one sample in a study of T cell clones after liver transplantation. The repertoire was sequenced with immunoSEQ multiplex PCR; TCRdb's copy has only in-frame clones and lacks some. In the table there are about 76,000 clones, approximately 87% of which are singletons. This sample comprised CD4+ T cells from blood, obtained at the 22-month timepoint. Receptors originate from a human patient who received a liver transplant. Some of the T cells might come from the graft donor.

CDR3 in amino acids: CASSLSTQGPYEQYF. In DNA, the CDR3 is TGTGCCAGCAGTTTATCGACCCAGGGCCCCTACGAGCAGTACTTC. V and J are TRBV27 and TRBJ2-7; D possibly corresponds to TRBD1 (5 bases). Per germline, CDR1 MNHEY and CDR2 SMNVEV (reference sequence). This CDR3 contains 15 residues. Trimming left V 0 bases short and J 2 bases short, with 11 bases between.

The rearrangement joins TRBV5-1 to TRBJ1-1, with D unclear. Per germline, CDR1 SGHRS and CDR2 YFSETQ. With 5 bases removed from V and 7 bases from J, the gap between germline ends came to 9 bases. The CDR3 totals 11 residues. The CDR3 loop reads CASSADYEAFF. CDR3 DNA sequence: TGCGCCAGCAGTGCAGATTATGAAGCTTTCTTT.

CDR3 coding DNA: TGCAGCGCCGAGGGCCAGACCTACGAGCAGTACTTC. Its translation: CSAEGQTYEQYF. The chain combines TRBV29-1 with TRBJ2-7; D is possibly TRBD2 (5 bases). CDR1 and CDR2 from the germline V gene are SQVTM and ANQGSEA. This CDR3 has 12 amino acids. Trimming removed 7 bases at V and 2 bases at J, with 12 bases between.

The genes are TRBV6-5 and TRBJ2-3; D is ambiguous. Trimming stripped 0 bases from V and 2 bases from J, with 12 bases between. From germline, CDR1 is MNHEY and CDR2 SVGAGI. The CDR3 runs 16 residues. The CDR3 DNA sequence: TGTGCCAGCAGTTACTCGCGTCTCACCGTCACAGATACGCAGTATTTT. Translated: CASSYSRLTVTDTQYF.

This chain connects TRBV4-3 to TRBJ2-3; D not certain. V was pared by 1 base and J by 6 bases, with 8 bases between. The CDR3 consists of 13 residues. Germline assignment: CDR1 LGHNA and CDR2 YSLEER. CDR3 DNA sequence: TGCGCCAGCAGCCAAGGTCCTGGGGATACGCAGTATTTT. It encodes CASSQGPGDTQYF.

Only a few counts were recorded for this clone. In DNA, the CDR3 is TGCAGCGTTGAAGCCCCAGGGGGGGAGACCCAGTACTTC. Amino acid sequence: CSVEAPGGETQYF. The V gene is TRBV29-1, the J gene TRBJ2-5, with D tentatively TRBD1 (7 bases). Trimming removed 1 base from V and 5 bases from J, with 11 bases in between. This CDR3 comprises 13 residues. Germline V lookup: CDR1 SQVTM, CDR2 ANQGSEA.

The DNA of the CDR3 is TGTGCCTGGAGTCTATGGGGACTAGCGGGAGGGCGGGGAGATACGCAGTATTTT. This codes for CAWSLWGLAGGRGDTQYF. This rearrangement joins TRBV30 to TRBJ2-3, with 16 bases that match TRBD2. This CDR3 region has 18 residues. Losses at the gene ends were 2 bases for V and 5 bases for J; bases not matched to a gene: 10. Germline-derived CDR1 and CDR2 are GTSNPN and SVGIG (reference sequence).

The gene calls are TRBV6-5 and TRBJ1-1; no firm D call. CDR1 is MNHEY, CDR2 SVGAGI, per germline. The CDR3 extends over 13 amino acids. Trimming cost V 4 bases and J 1 base, with 7 bases left between them. CDR3 sequence reads: CASSFDGNTEAFF. The DNA of the CDR3 is TGTGCCAGCAGTTTCGACGGGAACACTGAAGCTTTCTTT.

The V call is TRBV12-5, the J call TRBJ2-3; 14 positions agree with TRBD2. Germline CDR1 and CDR2: LGHNT and FRNRAP. The CDR3 covers 20 residues. V lost 6 bases to trimming and J lost 0 bases; unmatched junction nucleotides: 14. CDR3 residues: CASGSRTGTSGGTSTDTQYF. The CDR3 DNA reads as TGTGCTAGTGGAAGCCGGACCGGGACTAGCGGGGGAACGAGCACAGATACGCAGTATTTT.

The chain links TRBV5-1 to TRBJ2-5, with 8 bases identical to TRBD1. Germline CDR1 SGHRS, CDR2 YFSETQ. Trimming cost V 4 bases and J 11 bases; bases outside gene matches: 4. CDR3 length: 11 amino acids. CDR3 sequence: CASSQDREQYF. CDR3 bases: TGCGCCAGCAGCCAGGACAGGGAGCAGTACTTC.

The chain links TRBV5-4 to TRBJ1-5; 7 positions agree with TRBD1. Germline V gene sequence: CDR1 SGHNT, CDR2 YYREEE (reference sequence). Trimming cost V 0 bases and J 9 bases; bases outside gene matches: 9. CDR3 length: 15 residues. Here the CDR3 DNA reads TGTGCCAGCAGCTTGGGGGGACAGTCCTCATGGCCCCAGCATTTT. This translates into CASSLGGQSSWPQHF.

This sequence joins TRBV5-5 and TRBJ2-4, with 9 bases identical to TRBD1. Germline V gene sequence: CDR1 SGHKS, CDR2 YYEKEE (reference sequence). Trimming at V came to 4 bases and at J to 6 bases, leaving 8 bases not matched to a gene. The CDR3 runs 15 residues. CDR3 in DNA: TGTGCCAGCAGCCATATAAAGGACAGGGGAAACATTCAGTACTTC. As protein: CASSHIKDRGNIQYF.

The chain is built from TRBV11-2 and TRBJ1-3; D is unclear. The CDR3 consists of 15 residues. Looked up from germline, CDR1 is SGHAT and CDR2 is FQNNGV. V was clipped by 4 bases and J by 0 bases, with 10 bases between them. CDR3 nucleotide sequence: TGTGCCAGCAGCTCGCGCGGTAACTCTGGAAACACCATATATTTT. Protein: CASSSRGNSGNTIYF.

The chain combines TRBV6-1 with TRBJ2-6; no definite D call. Between the trimmed V and J ends, which lost 4 bases and 15 bases, there was a span of 1 base. CDR3 size: 8 residues. From germline, CDR1 is MNHNS and CDR2 SASEGT. CDR3 DNA: TGTGCCAGCAGTGCCCTGACTTTC. It codes for CASSALTF.

The chain uses TRBV6-5 and TRBJ1-2; no clear D gene. V was clipped by 4 bases and J by 6 bases, with 6 bases between them. The CDR3 is made up of 11 amino acids. Germline V lookup: CDR1 MNHEY, CDR2 SVGAGI. For the CDR3, the DNA is TGTGCCAGCAGTTCCAACAATGGCTACACCTTC. This translates into CASSSNNGYTF.

This sequence joins TRBV12-2 and TRBJ2-1; the table assigns TRBD2, which was not confirmed against the DNA. TRBV12-2 is assigned pseudogene status. The CDR3 has 17 amino acids. The CDR3 spells CASRFIRTSGSVDEQFF. CDR3 nucleotides: TGTGCAAGTCGCTTCATACGGACTAGCGGGAGTGTCGATGAGCAGTTCTTC.

This sequence joins TRBV11-3 and TRBJ2-1; tentative D call: TRBD1 (6 bases). V was trimmed by 4 bases and J by 2 bases, leaving 12 bases between them. Germline values: CDR1 SGHNT, CDR2 YENEEA. The CDR3 is 15 amino acids. The chain's CDR3 is CASSWAGTTYNEQFF. The CDR3 region has the DNA TGTGCCAGCAGCTGGGCCGGGACAACCTACAATGAGCAGTTCTTC.

V is TRBV11-3 and J is TRBJ2-3; 8 bases align to TRBD1. Per germline, CDR1 SGHNT and CDR2 YENEEA. V gave up 4 bases and J gave up 5 bases; unmatched junction bases: 5. This CDR3 has 14 amino acids. The CDR3 region is CASSSGQAGDTQYF. The DNA of the CDR3 is TGTGCCAGCAGCTCGGGACAGGCAGGAGATACGCAGTATTTT.

The V gene is TRBV4-2, the J gene TRBJ2-7, with a weak D call TRBD2 (6 bases). This CDR3 spans 16 amino acids. The ends were cut back, 0 bases at V and 3 bases at J, with 15 bases in the middle. Germline CDR1 is LGHNA and CDR2 is YNFKEQ. DNA for the CDR3: TGTGCCAGCAGCCAAGATCGAACCACGGGGGTCTACGAGCAGTACTTC. Protein: CASSQDRTTGVYEQYF.

V gene TRBV9 combines with J gene TRBJ2-5, with 7 bases aligning to TRBD2. J lost 2 bases, V lost 1 base, and 2 bases had no gene match. Germline values: CDR1 SGDLS, CDR2 YYNGEE. The CDR3 consists of 14 residues. CDR3 sequence reads: CASSVLGGQETQYF. The DNA for the CDR3 is TGTGCCAGCAGCGTACTCGGGGGGCAAGAGACCCAGTACTTC.

The rearrangement links TRBV30 to TRBJ2-5; 10 bases agree with TRBD2. This CDR3 has 15 amino acids. Germline CDR1 and CDR2: GTSNPN and SVGIG (reference sequence). V gave up 2 bases and J gave up 3 bases; unmatched junction bases: 6. CDR3 DNA: TGTGCCTGGAGTACCGGACTAGCGGACAAAGAGACCCAGTACTTC. Amino acids: CAWSTGLADKETQYF.

The chain links TRBV11-2 to TRBJ1-5; D gene unclear. CDR1 SGHAT and CDR2 FQNNGV come from the germline V gene. V was cut by 3 bases and J by 2 bases, with 8 bases left in between. The CDR3 runs to 14 residues. The CDR3 region is CASSLRHCNQPQHF. In DNA, the CDR3 is TGTGCCAGCAGCTTGAGACACTGCAATCAGCCCCAGCATTTT.

This chain links TRBV7-2 with TRBJ2-3; 9 nucleotides agree with TRBD2. The CDR3 is 15 amino acids. Looked up from germline, CDR1 is SGHTA and CDR2 is FQGNSA. V lost 1 base to trimming and J lost 3 bases; unmatched junction nucleotides: 2. The DNA for the CDR3 is TGTGCCAGCAGCTTAGGCGGGAGGGTAACAGATACGCAGTATTTT. Encoded protein: CASSLGGRVTDTQYF.

The V and J genes are TRBV5-1 and TRBJ2-5; either TRBD1 or TRBD2 may supply D (5 bases each). The CDR3 is 15 amino acids. Germline V gives CDR1 SGHRS, CDR2 YFSETQ. Trimming took off 2 bases at V and 2 bases at J, with 13 bases between the two ends. The chain's CDR3 is CASSFEPGPQETQYF. The CDR3 nucleotides are TGCGCCAGCAGCTTCGAACCGGGACCACAAGAGACCCAGTACTTC.

The chain has TRBV28 and TRBJ1-1; TRBD1 is a possible D gene (6 bases). The V gene lost 8 bases and the J gene lost 9 bases, with 19 bases spanning the gap. The length of the CDR3 is 13 residues. Germline CDR1 is MDHEN and CDR2 is SYDVKM. CDR3 protein: CASDDSGTPKAFF. The CDR3 DNA reads as TGTGCCAGCGACGACTCCGGGACACCAAAAGCTTTCTTT.

This clone has a handful of counts. The chain recombines TRBV11-2 with TRBJ2-1; TRBD2 aligns across 12 bases. Unmatched junction bases numbered 10, after V lost 0 bases and J lost 13 bases. CDR1 and CDR2 from the germline V gene are SGHAT and FQNNGV. This CDR3 is built from 16 residues. The DNA for the CDR3 is TGTGCCAGCAGCTTAGAAAGACTAGCGGGGGATGCTCTTCAGTTCTTC. Amino acid sequence: CASSLERLAGDALQFF.

V is TRBV4-1 and J is TRBJ2-1; no clear D. CDR3 size: 14 residues. Looked up from germline, CDR1 is MGHRA and CDR2 is YSYEKL. The V gene lost 0 bases and the J gene lost 6 bases, with 9 bases spanning the gap. CDR3 region: CASSQDHWVNEQFF. The CDR3, as DNA: TGCGCCAGCAGCCAAGATCACTGGGTCAATGAGCAGTTCTTC.